What follows is one T cell receptor beta chain and its context. V shed 7 bases, J shed 6 bases, and the junction held 4 bases outside the gene matches. This CDR3 region has 13 residues. Germline V gives CDR1 SEHNR, CDR2 FQNEAQ (reference sequence). Profiled with immunoSEQ multiplex PCR; TCRdb holds only in-frame clones, not every one. Of 2,500,000 or so clones in the sample, more than 90% were seen once. The data belong to a study of shared clonotypes between healthy human individuals. At the level of the study: Each donor had three CD4 naive, three CD4 memory, two CD8 naive and one CD8 memory plate.

Sample: naive CD4+ T cells sorted from blood. Subset given: CD45RA+ positively selected. This TCR came from a man between 18 and 35 years old in good health. V and J are TRBV7-9 and TRBJ2-2, with 8 bases that match TRBD1. CDR3 DNA sequence: TGTGCCAGCAACACACAGGGGGCCGGGGAGCTGTTTTTT. Translated, it gives CASNTQGAGELFF.